This T cell receptor (beta chain) emerged from a study of shared clonotypes between healthy human individuals. This clone was counted only a few times. TCRdb's copy holds only in-frame clones and misses some; the assay was immunoSEQ multiplex PCR. The data show fewer than 550,000 clones, 75% to 80% seen once. The CDR3 has 17 residues. Germline-derived CDR1 and CDR2 are SGDLS and YYNGEE. V lost 0 bases, J lost 5 bases, and 9 bases stayed unmatched. Sequenced input: PBMCs. The TCR originated in a woman in her thirties or forties in good health. Some clones in this sample may be carry-over from other donors' samples. The chain links TRBV9 to TRBJ2-2; 8 positions agree with TRBD2. CDR3 loop: CASSVDPAGVGTGELFF. In DNA, the CDR3 is TGTGCCAGCAGCGTAGACCCAGCGGGAGTCGGTACCGGGGAGCTGTTTTTT.